What follows are 18 T cell receptor beta chains derived from one specimen sequenced in a study of blood T cell repertoires in COVID-19 (dated by TCRdb to 2018 to 2021). To prepare the library, the immunoSEQ multiplex PCR assay was applied. What TCRdb holds here is the immuneACCESS table cut down to in-frame rearrangements. Part of the clones is not present; checked against another copy, under half of the missing clones reflect an unresolved V gene, and the others are unexplained. Here the sample has around 55,000 clones; about four fifths occur a single time. In total, the top ten clones hold 5.5% to 6% of the sample. Sequencing input: peripheral blood. The source of these receptors is a human donor in a cohort sampled during active or convalescent COVID-19.

This sequence joins TRBV5-8 and TRBJ1-5; 10 positions agree with TRBD1. From germline, CDR1 is SGHTS and CDR2 YDEGEE. With 3 bases clipped from V and 7 bases from J, the junction kept 7 bases outside the gene matches. CDR3 length: 15 residues. Here the CDR3 reads CASSSGQGSGQPQHF. CDR3 bases: TGTGCCAGCAGCTCGGGACAGGGGTCAGGACAGCCCCAGCATTTT.

The V and J genes are TRBV5-1 and TRBJ1-5; no clear D. Germline V gives CDR1 SGHRS, CDR2 YFSETQ. Trimming took 4 bases from V and 7 from J, leaving 21 bases between them. The CDR3 is 16 residues long. CDR3 nucleotides: TGCGCCAGCAGCGAAACTCCGGCCTCAAGAGGGCAGCCCCAGCATTTT. Translation gives CASSETPASRGQPQHF. The full variable domain, completed using reference TRBV5-1 and TRBJ1-5, is KAGVTQTPRYLIKTRGQQVTLSCSPISGHRSVSWYQQTPGQGLQFLFEYFSETQRNKGNFPGRFSGRQFSNSRSEMNVSTLELGDSALYLCASSETPASRGQPQHFGDGTRLSIL.

The CDR3 loop is CASSQAGGRSPGELFF. The CDR3 DNA is TGCGCCAGCAGCCAAGCCGGGGGGAGGTCACCGGGGGAGCTGTTTTTT. The chain recombines TRBV4-3 with TRBJ2-2; 7 positions match TRBD2. The CDR3 extends over 16 amino acids. The V segment lost 1 base and the J segment 8 bases; nucleotides outside the gene matches: 10. The germline V gene has CDR1 LGHNA and CDR2 YSLEER.

V gene TRBV7-6 combines with J gene TRBJ2-5, with D possibly being TRBD2 (6 bases). Per the germline V gene, CDR1 is SGHVS and CDR2 is FNYEAQ. V was trimmed by 5 bases and J by 1 base, leaving 17 bases between them. CDR3 length equals 16 residues. CDR3 region: CASSPDGTQGQETQYF. The CDR3 nucleotides read TGTGCCAGCAGCCCCGACGGGACTCAAGGCCAAGAGACCCAGTACTTC.

The genes are TRBV11-3 and TRBJ2-1; perhaps TRBD2 as D (6 bases). V lost 5 bases and J 5 bases, leaving 19 bases between the germline ends. From germline, CDR1 is SGHNT and CDR2 YENEEA. The CDR3 contains 16 residues. CDR3 DNA sequence: TGTGCCAGCAGCCCTAGACTAGGGGAAGGCAACAATGAGCAGTTCTTC. Translated, it gives CASSPRLGEGNNEQFF.

The chain combines TRBV11-2 with TRBJ1-2; D perhaps matches TRBD1 (5 bases). Germline assignment: CDR1 SGHAT and CDR2 FQNNGV. This CDR3 is 15 amino acids long. Trimming cost V 0 bases and J 8 bases, with 16 bases left between them. For the CDR3, the DNA is TGTGCCAGCAGCTTAGAGGGGGGGTTCCCCTTGGGCTACACCTTC. It yields the protein CASSLEGGFPLGYTF.

This rearrangement joins TRBV4-1 to TRBJ2-1; possibly TRBD2 for D (6 bases). This CDR3 comprises 16 residues. Germline V gives CDR1 MGHRA, CDR2 YSYEKL. Trimming stripped 4 bases from V and 1 base from J, with 14 bases between. CDR3 in DNA: TGCGCCAGCAGCCCTAAGGGAGGATTGTCCTACAATGAGCAGTTCTTC. It translates to CASSPKGGLSYNEQFF.

CDR3 in DNA: TGCGCCAGCAGCTATGTAGGGACTAGCGGGGGGAGCTCCTACGAGCAGTACTTC. It is translated as CASSYVGTSGGSSYEQYF. This chain uses TRBV5-1 with TRBJ2-7, with 15 bases matching TRBD2. V was clipped by 3 bases and J by 0 bases; unmatched bases: 7. There are 18 residues in the CDR3. CDR1 and CDR2 from the germline V gene are SGHRS and YFSETQ.

The chain joins TRBV7-2 to TRBJ1-2, with 7 bases that match TRBD1. Trimming at V came to 5 bases and at J to 2 bases, leaving 8 bases not matched to a gene. CDR1 is SGHTA, CDR2 FQGNSA, per germline. The CDR3 is made up of 15 amino acids. The CDR3 region has the DNA TGTGCCAGCAGCCAGACGGGACAGATGAACTATGGCTACACCTTC. Translation gives CASSQTGQMNYGYTF.

The chain is built from TRBV5-5 and TRBJ1-2, with D maybe TRBD1 (6 bases). The CDR3 has 12 amino acids. The V gene's germline CDR1 is SGHKS and CDR2 YYEKEE (reference sequence). V lost 5 bases and J 5 bases, leaving 10 bases between the germline ends. In DNA form, the CDR3 reads TGTGCCAGCAGTCCAGGGGTATATGGCTACACCTTC. This gives the protein CASSPGVYGYTF.

This clone was observed at least ten times. V and J are TRBV7-9 and TRBJ1-2; no clear D. The CDR3 runs to 13 residues. Germline loops: CDR1 SEHNR, CDR2 FQNEAQ (reference sequence). Deletions cut 4 bases from V and 3 bases from J, with 9 bases between. DNA of the CDR3: TGTGCCAGCAGCTCAAGGGAGTACTATGGCTACACCTTC. Protein product: CASSSREYYGYTF.

The chain uses TRBV19 and TRBJ2-7, with 8 bases identical to TRBD1. This CDR3 region has 14 residues. V lost 7 bases and J lost 3; bases outside the gene matches: 8. The germline V gene encodes CDR1 LNHDA and CDR2 SQIVND (reference sequence). Written as DNA, the CDR3 is TGTGCCAGTAATAAGGGACAGGCCGACTACGAGCAGTACTTC. This codes for CASNKGQADYEQYF.

CDR3 in DNA: TGTGCCAGCAGCTCGACAACCGCTAGCACAGATACGCAGTATTTT. Translation: CASSSTTASTDTQYF. V usage is TRBV2 and J usage is TRBJ2-3, with no clear D. The CDR3 runs 15 residues. With 6 bases removed from V and 0 bases from J, the gap between germline ends came to 13 bases. Germline V gene data show CDR1 as SNHLY and CDR2 as FYNNEI.

V and J are TRBV5-1 and TRBJ2-1; 10 bases fit TRBD2. V lost 0 bases to trimming and J lost 6 bases; unmatched junction nucleotides: 6. This CDR3 contains 16 residues. Germline lookup yields CDR1 SGHRS and CDR2 YFSETQ. CDR3 bases: TGCGCCAGCAGCTTGGCTAGCGGGGGATCTGGCAATGAGCAGTTCTTC. As protein: CASSLASGGSGNEQFF.

This chain connects TRBV7-2 to TRBJ2-1, with 12 bases lining up with TRBD2. CDR3 length: 14 residues. The J segment lost 15 bases and the V segment lost 3 bases, leaving 9 bases of the junction unmatched. Germline V gene sequence: CDR1 SGHTA, CDR2 FQGNSA. The CDR3 DNA reads TGTGCCAGCAGCTTTTCGCTAGCGGGGGGGCCGTGGTTCTTC. This translates into CASSFSLAGGPWFF.

The rearrangement links TRBV6-5 to TRBJ2-5, with 7 bases fitting TRBD1. The junction had 9 bases not matched to a gene; V was cut back by 6 bases and J by 5 bases. This CDR3 spans 14 amino acids. CDR1 is MNHEY, CDR2 SVGAGI, per germline. This CDR3 reads CASSVSTGLETQYF. In DNA, the CDR3 is TGTGCCAGCAGCGTATCGACAGGGCTTGAGACCCAGTACTTC.

The rearrangement links TRBV7-2 to TRBJ2-2, with no clear D. The CDR3 has 13 amino acids. Trimming shortened V by 4 bases and J by 6 bases, and 9 bases separated the two germline ends. CDR1 and CDR2 (germline): SGHTA, FQGNSA. The CDR3 DNA sequence: TGTGCCAGCAGCTCGTCGTCCTCCGGGGAGCTGTTTTTT. Encoded protein: CASSSSSSGELFF.

The J gene is TRBJ1-2, the V gene TRBV10-3; the match to TRBD1 covers 7 bases. The V and J ends lost 0 bases and 7 bases, in that order; junction bases with no gene match: 2. The V gene's germline CDR1 is ENHRY and CDR2 SYGVKD. The CDR3 spans 13 residues. The DNA of the CDR3 is TGTGCCATCAGTGAGTCGACAGGGTTTGGCTACACCTTC. It translates to CAISESTGFGYTF.